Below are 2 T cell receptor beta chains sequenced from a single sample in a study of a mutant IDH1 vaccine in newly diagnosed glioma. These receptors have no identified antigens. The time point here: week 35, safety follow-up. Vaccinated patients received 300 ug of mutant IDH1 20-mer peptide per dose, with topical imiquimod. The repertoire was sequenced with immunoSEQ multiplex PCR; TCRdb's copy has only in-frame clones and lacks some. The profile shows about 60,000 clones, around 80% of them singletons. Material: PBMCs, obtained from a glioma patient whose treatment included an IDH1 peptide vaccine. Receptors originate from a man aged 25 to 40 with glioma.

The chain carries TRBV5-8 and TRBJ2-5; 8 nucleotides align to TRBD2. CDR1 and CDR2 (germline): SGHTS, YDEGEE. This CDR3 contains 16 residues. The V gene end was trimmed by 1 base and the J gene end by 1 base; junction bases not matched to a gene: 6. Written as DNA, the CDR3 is TGTGCCAGCAGCTTGAGGGCGGGGGGATCCCAAGAGACCCAGTACTTC. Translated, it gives CASSLRAGGSQETQYF.

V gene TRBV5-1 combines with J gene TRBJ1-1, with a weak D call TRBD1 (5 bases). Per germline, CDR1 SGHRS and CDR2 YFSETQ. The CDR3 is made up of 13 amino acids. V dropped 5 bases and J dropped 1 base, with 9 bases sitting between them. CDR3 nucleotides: TGCGCCAGCAGGGGAGGGGAGAACACTGAAGCTTTCTTT. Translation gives CASRGGENTEAFF.